This T cell receptor (beta chain) is drawn from a study of blood T cell repertoires in COVID-19. The overall study: Some COVID-19 samples were acute and others convalescent; all came from the United States, Italy and Spain. The analysed material was cDNA or gDNA that came from T cells, B-cell-depleted T cells, or PBMCs.

Germline V gives CDR1 DFQATT, CDR2 SNEGSKA (reference sequence). V shed 3 bases and J 2 bases; nucleotides not matched to a gene: 12. The CDR3 is made up of 17 amino acids. Individuals drawn from 24 US areas were roughly 18 to 100 years old. Recovery among Cohort 3 donors was established by two negative PCRs, clearance, or symptom resolution. Sequencing was performed with immunoSEQ multiplex PCR; in TCRdb, only in-frame clones are kept and a portion is missing. The top ten hold approximately 2% of the sample, which has 210,000 or so clones, about 84% seen once. The genes are TRBV20-1 and TRBJ1-2; TRBD1 aligns across 10 bases. This TCR was sampled from a man in his sixties who had recovered from COVID-19. Sequencing input: PBMCs or T cells enriched from blood (not recorded which). The CDR3: CSASVGTGVRWNYGYTF. The CDR3 bases are TGCAGTGCTAGTGTCGGGACAGGGGTGCGGTGGAACTATGGCTACACCTTC.